This TCR beta chain was sequenced during a study of a mutant IDH1 vaccine in newly diagnosed glioma. Notes on the study in general: Pseudoprogression appeared unlinked to shifts in leading peripheral T cell clonotypes. Overall, roughly 95% of patients had vaccine-induced immune responses.

The sample's time point: week 11, during vaccination. The vaccine gave 300 ug of a 20-mer mutant IDH1 peptide subcutaneously per dose. Germline V lookup: CDR1 MNHEY, CDR2 SVGAGI. The CDR3 spans 14 residues. V lost 2 bases, J lost 5 bases, and 10 bases lay in between. A remark on this clone: What it binds is not known.

Assay used: immunoSEQ multiplex PCR; TCRdb lists only in-frame clones, some missing. This sample yields 38,000 or so clones, of which 75% to 90% are seen a single time; roughly 15% belongs to the top ten. The receptor was derived from a woman aged 30 to 39 with glioma. Some clones in this sample may be carry-over from other donors' samples. The sequencing here drew on peripheral blood mononuclear cells (PBMCs), taken from a glioma patient whose treatment included an IDH1 peptide vaccine. The chain carries TRBV6-5 and TRBJ2-1, with D tentatively TRBD1 or TRBD2 (5 bases each). CDR3 DNA sequence: TGTGCCAGCAGTTACGGGGGTGAGCACAATGAGCAGTTCTTC. This codes for CASSYGGEHNEQFF.